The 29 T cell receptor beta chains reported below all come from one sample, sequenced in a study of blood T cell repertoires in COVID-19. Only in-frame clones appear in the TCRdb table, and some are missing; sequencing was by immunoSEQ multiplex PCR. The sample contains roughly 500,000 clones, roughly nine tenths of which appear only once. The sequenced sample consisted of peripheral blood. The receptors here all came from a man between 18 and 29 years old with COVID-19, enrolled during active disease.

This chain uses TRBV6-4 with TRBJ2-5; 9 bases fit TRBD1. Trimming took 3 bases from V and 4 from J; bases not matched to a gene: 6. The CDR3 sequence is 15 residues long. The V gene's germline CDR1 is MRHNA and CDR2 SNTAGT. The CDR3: CASSEDRGYGETQYF. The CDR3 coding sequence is TGTGCCAGCAGTGAGGACAGGGGTTACGGAGAGACCCAGTACTTC.

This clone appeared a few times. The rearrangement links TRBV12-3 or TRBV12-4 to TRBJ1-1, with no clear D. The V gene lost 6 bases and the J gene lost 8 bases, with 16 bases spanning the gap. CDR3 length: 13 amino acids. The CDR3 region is CASSQSIISEAFF. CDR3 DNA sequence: TGTGCCAGCAGCCAATCTATCATAAGCGAAGCTTTCTTT.

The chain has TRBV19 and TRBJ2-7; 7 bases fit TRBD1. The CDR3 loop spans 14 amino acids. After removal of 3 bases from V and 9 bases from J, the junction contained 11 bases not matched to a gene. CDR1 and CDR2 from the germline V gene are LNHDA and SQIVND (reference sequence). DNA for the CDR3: TGTGCCAGTAGTATTGGACAGGTTTCGTCCCCGCAGTACTTC. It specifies CASSIGQVSSPQYF. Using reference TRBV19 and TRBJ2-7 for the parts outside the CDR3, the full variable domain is DGGITQSPKYLFRKEGQNVTLSCEQNLNHDAMYWYRQDPGQGLRLIYYSQIVNDFQKGDIAEGYSVSREKKESFPLTVTSAQKNPTAFYLCASSIGQVSSPQYFGPGTRLTVT.

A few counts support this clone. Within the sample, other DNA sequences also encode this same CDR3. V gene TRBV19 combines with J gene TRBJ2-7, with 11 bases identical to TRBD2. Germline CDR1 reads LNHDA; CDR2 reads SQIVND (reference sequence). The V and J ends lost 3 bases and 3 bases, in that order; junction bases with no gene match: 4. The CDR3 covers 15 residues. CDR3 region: CASSILGLAGYEQYF. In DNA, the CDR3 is TGTGCCAGTAGTATTCTTGGACTAGCGGGCTACGAGCAGTACTTC.

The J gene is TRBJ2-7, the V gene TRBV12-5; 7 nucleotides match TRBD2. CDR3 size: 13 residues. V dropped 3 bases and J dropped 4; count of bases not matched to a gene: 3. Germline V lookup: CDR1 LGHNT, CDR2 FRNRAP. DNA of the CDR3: TGTGCTAGTGGTTTTCCTAGCGGATACGAGCAGTACTTC. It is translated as CASGFPSGYEQYF.

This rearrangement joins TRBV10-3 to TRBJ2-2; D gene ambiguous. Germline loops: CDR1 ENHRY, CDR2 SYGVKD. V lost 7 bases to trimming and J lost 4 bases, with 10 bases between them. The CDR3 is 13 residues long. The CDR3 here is CAIMASGTGELFF. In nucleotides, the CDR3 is TGTGCCATCATGGCGTCGGGCACCGGGGAGCTGTTTTTT.

This CDR3 reads CASSFSPSQETQYF. As DNA, the CDR3 is TGTGCCAGCAGCTTTTCCCCTAGCCAAGAGACCCAGTACTTC. The chain has TRBV5-4 and TRBJ2-5; no definite D call. The CDR3 length is 14 residues. V lost 2 bases to trimming and J lost 1 base, with 9 bases between them. Germline V lookup: CDR1 SGHNT, CDR2 YYREEE (reference sequence).

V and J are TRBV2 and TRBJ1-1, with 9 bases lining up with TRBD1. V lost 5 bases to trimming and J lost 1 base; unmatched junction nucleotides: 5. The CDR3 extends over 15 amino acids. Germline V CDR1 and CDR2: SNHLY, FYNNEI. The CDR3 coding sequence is TGTGCCAGCAGTCAAAAACAGGGGGCGAACACTGAAGCTTTCTTT. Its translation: CASSQKQGANTEAFF.

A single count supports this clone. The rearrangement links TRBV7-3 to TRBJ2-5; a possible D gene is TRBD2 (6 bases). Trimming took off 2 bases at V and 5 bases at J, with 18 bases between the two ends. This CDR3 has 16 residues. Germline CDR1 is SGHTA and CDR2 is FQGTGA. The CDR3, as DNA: TGTGCCAGCAGCTTATCCGGGGGAACCCCCCTGGAGACCCAGTACTTC. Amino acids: CASSLSGGTPLETQYF.

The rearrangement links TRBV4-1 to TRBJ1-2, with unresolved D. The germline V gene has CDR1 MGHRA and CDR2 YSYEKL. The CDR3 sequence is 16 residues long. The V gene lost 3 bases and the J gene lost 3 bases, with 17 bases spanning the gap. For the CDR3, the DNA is TGCGCCAGCAGCCACCTTAGCCCAATCCCGGACTATGGCTACACCTTC. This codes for CASSHLSPIPDYGYTF.

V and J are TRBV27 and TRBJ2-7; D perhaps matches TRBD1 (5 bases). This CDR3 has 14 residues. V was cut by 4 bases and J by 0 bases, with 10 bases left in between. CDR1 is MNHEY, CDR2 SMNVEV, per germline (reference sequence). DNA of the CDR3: TGTGCCAGCAGTTCAGGGTTGGGCTCCTACGAGCAGTACTTC. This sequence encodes CASSSGLGSYEQYF.

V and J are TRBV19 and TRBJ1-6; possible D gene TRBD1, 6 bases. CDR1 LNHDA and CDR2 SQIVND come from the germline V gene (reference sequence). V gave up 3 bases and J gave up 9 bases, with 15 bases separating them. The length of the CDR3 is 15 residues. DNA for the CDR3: TGTGCCAGTAGTATGGTTTCACAGGGACCTTCACCCCTCCACTTT. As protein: CASSMVSQGPSPLHF. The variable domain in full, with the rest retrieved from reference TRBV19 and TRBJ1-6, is DGGITQSPKYLFRKEGQNVTLSCEQNLNHDAMYWYRQDPGQGLRLIYYSQIVNDFQKGDIAEGYSVSREKKESFPLTVTSAQKNPTAFYLCASSMVSQGPSPLHFGNGTRLTVT.

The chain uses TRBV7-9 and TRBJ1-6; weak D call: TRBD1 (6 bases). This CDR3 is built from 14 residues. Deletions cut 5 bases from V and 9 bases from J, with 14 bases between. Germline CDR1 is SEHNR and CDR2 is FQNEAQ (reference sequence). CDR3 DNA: TGTGCCAGCAGCCTGGACAGTCCCGGTTCACCCCTCCACTTT. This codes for CASSLDSPGSPLHF.

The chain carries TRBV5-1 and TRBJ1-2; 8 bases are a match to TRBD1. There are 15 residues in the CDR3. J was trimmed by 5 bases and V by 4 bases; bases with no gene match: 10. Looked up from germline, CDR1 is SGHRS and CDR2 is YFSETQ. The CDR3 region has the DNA TGCGCCAGCAGCACTTCCGGGACAGGCGAGTATGGCTACACCTTC. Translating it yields CASSTSGTGEYGYTF.

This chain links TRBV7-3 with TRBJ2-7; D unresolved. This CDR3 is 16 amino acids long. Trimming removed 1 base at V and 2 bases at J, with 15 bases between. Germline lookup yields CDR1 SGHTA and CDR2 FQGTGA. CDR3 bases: TGTGCCAGCAGCTTAATTATCCCAGGTTTCCCCTACGAGCAGTACTTC. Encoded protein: CASSLIIPGFPYEQYF.

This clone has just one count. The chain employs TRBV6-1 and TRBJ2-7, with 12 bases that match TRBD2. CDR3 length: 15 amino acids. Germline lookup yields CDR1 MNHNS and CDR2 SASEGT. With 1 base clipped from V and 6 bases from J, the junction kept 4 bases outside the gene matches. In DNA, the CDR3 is TGTGCCAGCAGTGAAGGACTAGCGGGAGTTCTCGAGCAGTACTTC. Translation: CASSEGLAGVLEQYF.

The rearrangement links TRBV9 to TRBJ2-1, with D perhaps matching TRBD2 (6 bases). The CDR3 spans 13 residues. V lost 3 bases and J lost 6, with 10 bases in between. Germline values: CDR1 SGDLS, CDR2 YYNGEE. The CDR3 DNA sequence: TGTGCCAGCAGCGACCGGGACTCCAATGAGCAGTTCTTC. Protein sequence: CASSDRDSNEQFF.

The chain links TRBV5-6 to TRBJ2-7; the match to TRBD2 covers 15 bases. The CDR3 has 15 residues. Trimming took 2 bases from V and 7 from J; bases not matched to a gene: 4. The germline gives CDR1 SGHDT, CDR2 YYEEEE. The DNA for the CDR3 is TGTGCCAGCAGCTTCAGGACTAGCGGGGGGGCTGAGCAGTACTTC. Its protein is CASSFRTSGGAEQYF. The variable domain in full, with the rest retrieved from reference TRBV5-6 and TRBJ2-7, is DAGVTQSPTHLIKTRGQQVTLRCSPKSGHDTVSWYQQALGQGPQFIFQYYEEEERQRGNFPDRFSGHQFPNYSSELNVNALLLGDSALYLCASSFRTSGGAEQYFGPGTRLTVT.

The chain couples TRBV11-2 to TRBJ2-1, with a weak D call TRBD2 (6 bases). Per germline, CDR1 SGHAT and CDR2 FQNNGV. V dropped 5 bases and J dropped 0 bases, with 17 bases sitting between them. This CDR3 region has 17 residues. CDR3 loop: CASSEKGREVSYNEQFF. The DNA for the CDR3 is TGTGCCAGCAGCGAAAAGGGTAGGGAGGTCTCCTACAATGAGCAGTTCTTC.

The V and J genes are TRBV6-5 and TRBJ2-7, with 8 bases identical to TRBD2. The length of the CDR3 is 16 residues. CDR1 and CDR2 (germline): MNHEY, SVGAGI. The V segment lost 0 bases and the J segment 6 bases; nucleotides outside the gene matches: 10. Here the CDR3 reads CASSYSPIAGRTEQYF. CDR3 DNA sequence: TGTGCCAGCAGTTACTCCCCCATAGCGGGACGAACCGAGCAGTACTTC.

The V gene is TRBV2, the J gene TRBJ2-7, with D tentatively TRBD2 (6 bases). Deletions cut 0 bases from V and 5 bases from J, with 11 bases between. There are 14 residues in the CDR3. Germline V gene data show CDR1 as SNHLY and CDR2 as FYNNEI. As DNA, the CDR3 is TGTGCCAGCAGTGAAGCGCTTGGAGGGGACGAGCAGTACTTC. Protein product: CASSEALGGDEQYF.

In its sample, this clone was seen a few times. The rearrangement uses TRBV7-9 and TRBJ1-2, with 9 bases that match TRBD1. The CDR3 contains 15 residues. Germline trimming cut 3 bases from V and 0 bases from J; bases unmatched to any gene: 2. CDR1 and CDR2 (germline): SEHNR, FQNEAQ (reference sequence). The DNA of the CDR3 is TGTGCCAGCAGCTTTTGGGACAGGGCTAACTATGGCTACACCTTC. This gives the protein CASSFWDRANYGYTF.

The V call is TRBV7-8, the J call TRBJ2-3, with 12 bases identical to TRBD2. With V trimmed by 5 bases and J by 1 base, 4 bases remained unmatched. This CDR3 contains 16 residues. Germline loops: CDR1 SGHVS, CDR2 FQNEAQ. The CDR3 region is CASSQSSGGGTDTQYF. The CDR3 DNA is TGTGCCAGCAGCCAATCTAGCGGGGGGGGCACAGATACGCAGTATTTT. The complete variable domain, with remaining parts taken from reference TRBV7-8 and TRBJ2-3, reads GAGVSQSPRYKVAKRGQDVALRCDPISGHVSLFWYQQALGQGPEFLTYFQNEAQLDKSGLPSDRFFAERPEGSVSTLKIQRTQQEDSAVYLCASSQSSGGGTDTQYFGPGTRLTVL.

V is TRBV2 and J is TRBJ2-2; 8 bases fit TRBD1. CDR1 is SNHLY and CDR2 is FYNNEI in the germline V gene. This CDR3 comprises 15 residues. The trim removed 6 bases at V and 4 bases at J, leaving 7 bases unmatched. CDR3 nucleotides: TGTGCCAGCAGCGATGGGACAGGAGGCACCGGGGAGCTGTTTTTT. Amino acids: CASSDGTGGTGELFF. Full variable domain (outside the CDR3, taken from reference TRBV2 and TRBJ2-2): EPEVTQTPSHQVTQMGQEVILRCVPISNHLYFYWYRQILGQKVEFLVSFYNNEISEKSEIFDDQFSVERPDGSNFTLKIRSTKLEDSAMYFCASSDGTGGTGELFFGEGSRLTVL.

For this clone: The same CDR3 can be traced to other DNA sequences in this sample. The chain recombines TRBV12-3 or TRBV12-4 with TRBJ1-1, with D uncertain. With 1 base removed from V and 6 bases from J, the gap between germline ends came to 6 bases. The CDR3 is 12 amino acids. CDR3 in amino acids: CASSLGGAEAFF. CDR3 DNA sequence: TGTGCCAGCAGTTTAGGTGGAGCTGAAGCTTTCTTT.

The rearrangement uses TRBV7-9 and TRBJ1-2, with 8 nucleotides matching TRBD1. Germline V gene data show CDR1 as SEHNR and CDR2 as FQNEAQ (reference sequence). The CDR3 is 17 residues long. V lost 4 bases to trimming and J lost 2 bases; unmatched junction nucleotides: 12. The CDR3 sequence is CASSYTLPRQGNYGYTF. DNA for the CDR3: TGTGCCAGCAGCTACACGCTACCCAGACAGGGGAACTATGGCTACACCTTC. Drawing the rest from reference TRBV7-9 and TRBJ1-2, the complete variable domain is DTGVSQNPRHKITKRGQNVTFRCDPISEHNRLYWYRQTLGQGPEFLTYFQNEAQLEKSRLLSDRFSAERPKGSFSTLEIQRTEQGDSAMYLCASSYTLPRQGNYGYTFGSGTRLTVV.

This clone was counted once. The CDR3 protein is CASSPQVDGYTF. DNA of the CDR3: TGTGCCAGCTCACCGCAGGTAGATGGCTACACCTTC. V is TRBV18 and J is TRBJ1-2, with no clear D. CDR1 and CDR2 (germline): KGHSH, LQKENI. V gave up 3 bases and J gave up 6 bases, with 8 bases separating them. The CDR3 spans 12 residues.

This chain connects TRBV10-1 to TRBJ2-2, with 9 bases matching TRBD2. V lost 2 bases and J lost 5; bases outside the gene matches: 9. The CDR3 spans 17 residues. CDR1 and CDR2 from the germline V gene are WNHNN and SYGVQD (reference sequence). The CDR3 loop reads CASSEAGGRGRTGELFF. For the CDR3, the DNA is TGCGCCAGCAGTGAGGCGGGAGGGCGTGGGAGAACCGGGGAGCTGTTTTTT.

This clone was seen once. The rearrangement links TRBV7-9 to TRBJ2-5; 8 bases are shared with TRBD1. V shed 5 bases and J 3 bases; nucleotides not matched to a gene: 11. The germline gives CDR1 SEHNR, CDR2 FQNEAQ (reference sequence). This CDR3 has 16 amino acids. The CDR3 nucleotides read TGTGCCAGCAGCCTACCCCCGGACAGGGCAGAAGAGACCCAGTACTTC. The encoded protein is CASSLPPDRAEETQYF. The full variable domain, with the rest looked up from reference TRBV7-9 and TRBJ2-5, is DTGVSQNPRHKITKRGQNVTFRCDPISEHNRLYWYRQTLGQGPEFLTYFQNEAQLEKSRLLSDRFSAERPKGSFSTLEIQRTEQGDSAMYLCASSLPPDRAEETQYFGPGTRLLVL.